Included here is one T cell receptor beta chain sequence, with context. Its antigen is unidentified. These data come from a study of shared clonotypes between healthy human individuals. Study information: Each donor's CD8 memory used one plate, CD8 naive two, each CD4 subset three.

Whole-study results and caveats: Relative to their counterparts shared across all four donors, non-shared clonotypes exhibited diminished generation probabilities.

Study processing details: ImmunoSEQ only sent back junction sequences with no quality scores, so filtering was done differently. The assay was immunoSEQ multiplex PCR, and TCRdb's table has in-frame clones only and misses some. V and J calls and clone size are copied from that table; D and trimming were computed from the DNA. The sample lists millions of clones; just over 90% were seen once. Unmatched junction bases numbered 6, after V lost 6 bases and J lost 2 bases. Germline V gene sequence: CDR1 MRHNA, CDR2 SNTAGT. The CDR3 totals 15 residues. The sample taken for sequencing was naive CD4+ T cells from PBMCs. This sample's subset: CD45RA+ positively selected. The chain employs TRBV6-4 and TRBJ2-5, with TRBD2 matching 10 bases. The clonotype originates from a man younger than 35 in good health. Some clones in this sample may be carry-over from other donors' samples. CDR3 nucleotide sequence: TGTGCCAGCAGAAGGACTAGCGGAGCTCAAGAGACCCAGTACTTC. It codes for CASRRTSGAQETQYF.